This T cell receptor beta chain was documented in a study of radiotherapy plus CTLA-4 blockade in lung cancer. V lost 0 bases to trimming and J lost 1 base, with 12 bases between them. The CDR3 totals 16 residues. From germline, CDR1 is SGHDT and CDR2 YYEEEE. Clones were sequenced by immunoSEQ multiplex PCR, and TCRdb holds only the in-frame ones, with some missing. There are approximately 25,000 clones in the sample; over 70% occur only once, and approximately 3.5% lies in the top ten. As for this clone: As yet, its antigen is unknown.

Whole-study results and caveats: Reportedly, early blood T cell clone dynamics best predicted response, with interferon-beta.

The chain has TRBV5-6 and TRBJ2-3; D may be TRBD2 (5 bases). This material consisted of peripheral blood, taken from a patient treated with radiotherapy plus ipilimumab. The receptor was derived from a human donor with non-small cell lung cancer who had stable disease on radiotherapy plus ipilimumab. The DNA for the CDR3 is TGTGCCAGCAGCTTGGTAAGAGGAGGCGGCACAGATACGCAGTATTTT. Its translation: CASSLVRGGGTDTQYF.